These 19 T cell receptor beta chains share one sample of origin, sequenced in a study of CD8+ T cells in alopecia areata. Treatment in this sample: oral pan-JAK inhibitor, 5-10 mg twice daily. Extracted RNA was reverse transcribed, and the resulting cDNA served as sequencing template. Using immunoSEQ multiplex PCR, the repertoire was profiled, and TCRdb retains in-frame clones only, with some absent. This repertoire shows about 160,000 clones, under 70% found once; its top ten account for 0.91%. The input for sequencing was CD4+ T cells sorted from blood, taken at week 4, from a patient treated with tofacitinib. The source is a human donor with alopecia areata.

V usage is TRBV6-6 and J usage is TRBJ2-5, with D hard to call. The CDR3 extends over 11 amino acids. V lost 6 bases and J lost 6, with 8 bases in between. Germline loops: CDR1 MNHNY, CDR2 SVGAGI (reference sequence). As DNA, the CDR3 is TGTGCCAGCAGGGTAGACAAGACCCAGTACTTC. This translates into CASRVDKTQYF.

This rearrangement joins TRBV30 to TRBJ2-4, with a tentative D call TRBD2 (5 bases). Germline V gives CDR1 GTSNPN, CDR2 SVGIG (reference sequence). The V end was cut by 0 bases, the J end by 9 bases, with 9 bases between. The CDR3 is 12 residues long. The CDR3 region is CAWSVGGGIQYF. CDR3 DNA sequence: TGTGCCTGGAGTGTGGGTGGAGGCATTCAGTACTTC.

This clone was recorded only once. The chain recombines TRBV30 with TRBJ2-3; D gene unclear. CDR1 is GTSNPN and CDR2 is SVGIG in the germline V gene (reference sequence). CDR3 length: 12 residues. V was cut by 0 bases and J by 6 bases, with 7 bases left in between. DNA for the CDR3: TGTGCCTGGAGTGTTGCGGTCGATACGCAGTATTTT. Translation gives CAWSVAVDTQYF.

This chain joins TRBV10-3 and TRBJ1-6, with D maybe TRBD1 (5 bases). The CDR3 contains 13 residues. Germline loops: CDR1 ENHRY, CDR2 SYGVKD. Trimming left V 7 bases short and J 8 bases short, with 12 bases between. The CDR3 DNA sequence: TGTGCCATCACGATACAGGCGGATTCACCCCTCCACTTT. Residues: CAITIQADSPLHF.

V gene TRBV19 combines with J gene TRBJ2-5; TRBD2 aligns across 9 bases. CDR3 length: 15 amino acids. The J segment lost 1 base and the V segment lost 3 bases, leaving 3 bases of the junction unmatched. CDR1 is LNHDA, CDR2 SQIVND, per germline (reference sequence). CDR3 sequence (DNA): TGTGCCAGTAGTATGCGGCGGGGGGGCCAAGAGACCCAGTACTTC. This encodes CASSMRRGGQETQYF.

This clone has a single count. J is TRBJ2-5 and V is TRBV29-1; 7 bases line up with TRBD2. Unmatched junction bases numbered 5, after V lost 5 bases and J lost 2 bases. CDR1 SQVTM and CDR2 ANQGSEA come from the germline V gene. The CDR3 is 13 amino acids. This CDR3 reads CSVSRDYQETQYF. The DNA of the CDR3 is TGCAGCGTTTCCCGGGACTATCAAGAGACCCAGTACTTC.

The chain recombines TRBV9 with TRBJ1-3; D perhaps matches TRBD1 (6 bases). Between the trimmed V and J ends, which lost 0 bases and 4 bases, there was a span of 14 bases. There are 16 residues in the CDR3. CDR1 SGDLS and CDR2 YYNGEE come from the germline V gene. CDR3 sequence reads: CASSVAGGQIGNTIYF. CDR3 DNA: TGTGCCAGCAGCGTAGCCGGGGGGCAGATCGGAAACACCATATATTTT.

The rearrangement uses TRBV30 and TRBJ1-1, with D perhaps matching TRBD1 (6 bases). The V end was cut by 1 base, the J end by 3 bases, with 12 bases between. Germline CDR1 is GTSNPN and CDR2 is SVGIG (reference sequence). The CDR3 sequence is 14 residues long. CDR3 in amino acids: CAWSGGRGYTEAFF. CDR3 DNA sequence: TGTGCCTGGAGTGGCGGCAGGGGTTACACTGAAGCTTTCTTT.

V usage is TRBV4-1 and J usage is TRBJ2-4; D uncertain. V was pared by 1 base and J by 3 bases, with 10 bases between. Germline CDR1 MGHRA, CDR2 YSYEKL. The CDR3 has 15 residues. The CDR3 sequence: CASSQVTLGKNIQYF. CDR3 DNA: TGCGCCAGCAGCCAAGTAACGCTTGGCAAAAACATTCAGTACTTC.

This clone was seen a few times. The V and J genes are TRBV29-1 and TRBJ1-1; D is unclear. The CDR3 consists of 14 residues. Trimming shortened V by 6 bases and J by 3 bases, and 17 bases separated the two germline ends. Germline CDR1 is SQVTM and CDR2 is ANQGSEA. CDR3 nucleotide sequence: TGCAGCGTGACCCTCGGGGTGGGAGACACTGAAGCTTTCTTT. It translates to CSVTLGVGDTEAFF.

The gene calls are TRBV29-1 and TRBJ1-2; D is undetermined. This CDR3 comprises 11 residues. Per the germline V gene, CDR1 is SQVTM and CDR2 is ANQGSEA. V was cut by 1 base and J by 13 bases, with 13 bases left in between. CDR3: CSVEGVPMGTF. In DNA, the CDR3 is TGCAGCGTTGAAGGCGTCCCAATGGGCACCTTC.

V is TRBV5-1 and J is TRBJ2-2, with TRBD2 as a possible D gene (6 bases). CDR1 and CDR2 (germline): SGHRS, YFSETQ. V was pared by 4 bases and J by 7 bases, with 8 bases between. CDR3 length: 12 amino acids. The CDR3 here is CASSRRGGELFF. The CDR3 nucleotides are TGCGCCAGCAGCCGGCGGGGCGGGGAGCTGTTTTTT.

V and J are TRBV6-5 and TRBJ2-5; D gene unclear. V was trimmed by 11 bases and J by 5 bases, leaving 12 bases between them. This CDR3 region has 11 residues. Germline loops: CDR1 MNHEY, CDR2 SVGAGI. CDR3 in DNA: TGTGCCGCCCGTCTCGGGGAGACCCAGTACTTC. It specifies CAARLGETQYF.

CDR3 amino acids: CASSQGEGTSEFF. DNA for the CDR3: TGCGCCAGCAGCCAAGGGGAGGGGACTAGTGAGTTCTTC. The chain is built from TRBV4-1 and TRBJ2-1, with 8 bases matching TRBD2. J lost 14 bases, V lost 1 base, and 7 bases had no gene match. The germline gives CDR1 MGHRA, CDR2 YSYEKL. The CDR3 runs 13 residues.

This clone has a count of ten or more. V is TRBV7-2 and J is TRBJ2-2; D perhaps matches TRBD1 (5 bases). The V gene's germline CDR1 is SGHTA and CDR2 FQGNSA. CDR3 length equals 13 residues. The ends were cut back, 5 bases at V and 4 bases at J, with 8 bases in the middle. The CDR3 DNA follows: TGTGCCAGCAGCCAGGGATTCACCGGGGAGCTGTTTTTT. Its translation is CASSQGFTGELFF. Drawing the rest from reference TRBV7-2 and TRBJ2-2, the complete variable domain is GAGVSQSPSNKVTEKGKDVELRCDPISGHTALYWYRQSLGQGLEFLIYFQGNSAPDKSGLPSDRFSAERTGGSVSTLTIQRTQQEDSAVYLCASSQGFTGELFFGEGSRLTVL.

This clone showed up just once. This chain connects TRBV5-1 to TRBJ2-2, with D perhaps being TRBD1 or TRBD2 (5 bases each). Trimming cost V 4 bases and J 4 bases, with 14 bases left between them. Germline loops: CDR1 SGHRS, CDR2 YFSETQ. This CDR3 is built from 15 residues. The CDR3: CASSTTGAVTGELFF. The CDR3, as DNA: TGCGCCAGCAGCACGACCGGGGCCGTCACCGGGGAGCTGTTTTTT.

Worth noting for this clone: The junction shows a germline mismatch at one end, possibly a read error. The chain recombines TRBV7-9 with TRBJ2-3; no reliable D call. Germline V gene data show CDR1 as SEHNR and CDR2 as FQNEAQ (reference sequence). The CDR3 covers 10 residues. In DNA form, the CDR3 reads TGTGCCAGCAGCAGAGATACGCAGTATTTT. Translated, it gives CASSRDTQYF.

The chain joins TRBV6-5 to TRBJ2-3, with 8 bases that match TRBD2. Germline V gene sequence: CDR1 MNHEY, CDR2 SVGAGI. J gave up 8 bases and V 6 bases, and 4 bases lay outside the gene matches. CDR3 length: 12 residues. The CDR3 here is CASRGRGGTQYF. The CDR3, as DNA: TGTGCCAGCAGGGGACGGGGGGGTACGCAGTATTTT.

The V call is TRBV30, the J call TRBJ1-2, with D uncertain. The germline gives CDR1 GTSNPN, CDR2 SVGIG (reference sequence). The CDR3 has 13 amino acids. Trimming cost V 0 bases and J 4 bases, with 9 bases left between them. The CDR3 reads CAWSVLPGYGYTF. Here the CDR3 DNA reads TGTGCCTGGAGTGTACTCCCAGGCTATGGCTACACCTTC.